This entry lists 26 T cell receptor beta chains sequenced from one sample in a study of T-cell reconstitution after alpha-beta-depleted transplantation in children. Library preparation (for TCRbeta) was performed with unique molecular identifiers. In TCRdb, the PCR reads were re-called with MiXCR into one record per CDR3 protein. The table has almost 400,000 distinct CDR3 sequences, roughly 22% seen once; the top ten hold around 4%. The sequencing used PBMCs from the stem cell graft donor, collected from the stem cell graft. These receptors were taken from a human donor who donated a stem cell graft to a child with acute myeloid leukemia.

In its sample, this clonotype was seen many times. The chain carries TRBV20-1 and TRBJ2-7; D not certain. The CDR3 runs 11 residues. V lost 4 bases and J lost 2, with 6 bases in between. Germline assignment: CDR1 DFQATT and CDR2 SNEGSKA (reference sequence). The CDR3 reads CSAIDAYEQYF. DNA for the CDR3: TGCAGTGCTATAGACGCCTACGAGCAGTACTTC.

Only a few counts were recorded for this clonotype. CDR3 coding DNA: TGCAGCGCTAGTAACCCCGGCCTAGCGGGAGTTGCGGCCGGGGAGCTGTTTTTT. It specifies CSASNPGLAGVAAGELFF. The chain couples TRBV29-1 to TRBJ2-2, with 10 bases aligning to TRBD2. Trimming took 7 bases from V and 6 from J; bases not matched to a gene: 20. Per the germline V gene, CDR1 is SQVTM and CDR2 is ANQGSEA. CDR3 size: 18 residues.

This clonotype appeared a few times. J is TRBJ2-7 and V is TRBV29-1, with 7 bases identical to TRBD2. The junction had 6 bases not matched to a gene; V was cut back by 2 bases and J by 5 bases. The germline CDR1 and CDR2 sequences are SQVTM and ANQGSEA. The CDR3 sequence is 13 residues long. The DNA for the CDR3 is TGCAGCGTTGAATTAGGGCTAGCGGACGAGCAGTACTTC. This codes for CSVELGLADEQYF.

The V call is TRBV12-3 or TRBV12-4, the J call TRBJ2-5, with 7 bases aligning to TRBD2. V trimming: 3 bases; J trimming: 7 bases; junction bases outside the gene matches: 5. The CDR3 has 13 residues. For the CDR3, the DNA is TGTGCCAGCAGTTTTACCGGGGGGAGGACCCAGTACTTC. It codes for CASSFTGGRTQYF.

At least ten counts were recorded for this clonotype. This rearrangement joins TRBV29-1 to TRBJ2-6; D may match TRBD1 or TRBD2 (6 bases each). V lost 4 bases and J lost 2, with 12 bases in between. The CDR3 has 15 residues. Germline lookup yields CDR1 SQVTM and CDR2 ANQGSEA. The CDR3 is CSVVRGEAGANVLTF. In nucleotides, the CDR3 is TGCAGCGTTGTGAGGGGGGAGGCTGGGGCCAACGTCCTGACTTTC.

This clonotype was observed many times. This sequence joins TRBV20-1 and TRBJ1-3; TRBD1 is a possible D gene (5 bases). The CDR3 runs 15 residues. Trimming took 6 bases from V and 0 from J, leaving 15 bases between them. Germline V gives CDR1 DFQATT, CDR2 SNEGSKA (reference sequence). DNA for the CDR3: TGCAGTGCATCACAGGTCTCACACTCTGGAAACACCATATATTTT. Amino acid sequence: CSASQVSHSGNTIYF.

This clonotype was counted many times. The chain carries TRBV20-1 and TRBJ2-1, with D perhaps TRBD2 (6 bases). The germline V gene encodes CDR1 DFQATT and CDR2 SNEGSKA (reference sequence). CDR3 size: 11 residues. Trimming shortened V by 3 bases and J by 10 bases, and 10 bases separated the two germline ends. The CDR3 protein is CSASVGLEQFF. DNA for the CDR3: TGCAGTGCTAGCGTGGGACTCGAGCAGTTCTTC.

This clonotype came up a few times. This rearrangement joins TRBV27 to TRBJ1-1; D is unresolved. The CDR3 contains 14 residues. CDR1 and CDR2 from the germline V gene are MNHEY and SMNVEV (reference sequence). Trimming cost V 3 bases and J 2 bases, with 10 bases left between them. As DNA, the CDR3 is TGTGCCAGCAGTTTGGTCGACGTTAACACTGAAGCTTTCTTT. It translates to CASSLVDVNTEAFF.

This rearrangement joins TRBV20-1 to TRBJ2-1, with 15 bases identical to TRBD2. Germline V CDR1 and CDR2: DFQATT, SNEGSKA (reference sequence). V was pared by 1 base and J by 5 bases, with 3 bases of the junction left unmatched. The CDR3 length is 16 residues. The chain's CDR3 is CSARGTSGRGNNEQFF. CDR3 sequence (DNA): TGCAGTGCTAGAGGGACTAGCGGGAGGGGAAACAATGAGCAGTTCTTC.

The chain joins TRBV19 to TRBJ2-7, with D uncertain. This CDR3 has 14 amino acids. Germline loops: CDR1 LNHDA, CDR2 SQIVND (reference sequence). The V end was cut by 8 bases, the J end by 2 bases, with 16 bases between. The CDR3 loop reads CASRTADDTYEQYF. The CDR3, as DNA: TGTGCCAGTCGTACGGCAGATGATACCTACGAGCAGTACTTC.

The sample holds many counts of this clonotype. The V and J genes are TRBV7-8 and TRBJ2-1; unclear D gene. The CDR3 extends over 12 amino acids. V lost 7 bases, J lost 6 bases, and 10 bases lay in between. In germline, CDR1 is SGHVS, CDR2 FQNEAQ. CDR3 sequence: CASTRSFNEQFF. The CDR3 DNA follows: TGTGCCAGCACCCGGTCGTTCAATGAGCAGTTCTTC. The full variable domain, with the rest looked up from reference TRBV7-8 and TRBJ2-1, is GAGVSQSPRYKVAKRGQDVALRCDPISGHVSLFWYQQALGQGPEFLTYFQNEAQLDKSGLPSDRFFAERPEGSVSTLKIQRTQQEDSAVYLCASTRSFNEQFFGPGTRLTVL.

This clonotype was picked up a small number of times. The V call is TRBV28, the J call TRBJ2-2; D gene unclear. Trimming took off 7 bases at V and 5 bases at J, with 14 bases between the two ends. The CDR3 is made up of 14 amino acids. Germline lookup yields CDR1 MDHEN and CDR2 SYDVKM. The DNA for the CDR3 is TGTGCCAGCACCATCGTGGACGGGACCGGGGAGCTGTTTTTT. Translation gives CASTIVDGTGELFF.

DNA for the CDR3: TGTGCCAGCAGCTCAATTCGGAATGAGCAGTTCTTC. Its translation is CASSSIRNEQFF. V gene TRBV7-9 combines with J gene TRBJ2-1; D not certain. V lost 4 bases and J lost 7, with 8 bases in between. The CDR3 has 12 residues. Germline V gene lookup returns CDR1 SEHNR and CDR2 FQNEAQ (reference sequence).

The chain recombines TRBV4-3 with TRBJ2-1; D is undetermined. The CDR3 has 15 amino acids. V lost 2 bases and J lost 3, with 11 bases in between. CDR1 is LGHNA and CDR2 is YSLEER in the germline V gene. CDR3 nucleotide sequence: TGCGCCAGCAGCCAAAGTCCCGCCATCTACAATGAGCAGTTCTTC. Its protein product is CASSQSPAIYNEQFF.

The V gene is TRBV11-2, the J gene TRBJ1-5; no firm D call. Germline V gives CDR1 SGHAT, CDR2 FQNNGV. The CDR3 extends over 12 amino acids. V lost 1 base, J lost 5 bases, and 3 bases lay in between. The DNA for the CDR3 is TGTGCCAGCAGCTTAGCGGATCAGCCCCAGCATTTT. Translating it yields CASSLADQPQHF.

The chain uses TRBV5-1 and TRBJ2-7; 13 bases agree with TRBD2. V shed 4 bases and J 8 bases; nucleotides not matched to a gene: 9. CDR1 is SGHRS and CDR2 is YFSETQ in the germline V gene. The CDR3 sequence is 15 residues long. In nucleotides, the CDR3 is TGCGCCAGCAGCAAGGGACTAGCGGGATCTTTCAAGCAGTACTTC. Protein: CASSKGLAGSFKQYF.

This clonotype turned up a few times. CDR3 protein: CASSEVVTFYGYTF. CDR3 bases: TGCGCCAGCAGTGAGGTGGTCACCTTCTATGGCTACACCTTC. The V call is TRBV10-2, the J call TRBJ1-2, with no clear D. Per germline, CDR1 WSHSY and CDR2 SAAADI. This CDR3 has 14 residues. Trimming shortened V by 2 bases and J by 4 bases, and 11 bases separated the two germline ends.

Written as DNA, the CDR3 is TGCGCCAGCAGCCCTCAGACTAGCGCGACGGATACGCAGTATTTT. Encoded protein: CASSPQTSATDTQYF. The chain carries TRBV4-3 and TRBJ2-3, with TRBD2 identical over 8 bases. The trim removed 4 bases at V and 6 bases at J, leaving 9 bases unmatched. The CDR3 covers 15 residues. CDR1 is LGHNA and CDR2 is YSLEER in the germline V gene.

This clonotype was seen at least ten times. The chain has TRBV6-1 and TRBJ2-2; D is uncertain. The germline V gene encodes CDR1 MNHNS and CDR2 SASEGT. The CDR3 totals 16 residues. Trimming stripped 6 bases from V and 1 base from J, with 15 bases between. CDR3 sequence reads: CASRGRMYQNTGELFF. CDR3 sequence (DNA): TGTGCCAGCAGGGGTCGAATGTACCAGAACACCGGGGAGCTGTTTTTT.

The chain couples TRBV24-1 to TRBJ2-1, with D hard to call. The germline gives CDR1 KGHDR, CDR2 SFDVKD. The CDR3 extends over 14 amino acids. V was shortened by 4 bases and J by 6 bases, with 12 bases between the two germline ends. The CDR3 sequence: CATSDDRDLNEQFF. CDR3 sequence (DNA): TGTGCCACCAGTGACGATCGAGACCTCAATGAGCAGTTCTTC.

V is TRBV4-1 and J is TRBJ2-7; the D gene is possibly TRBD2 (6 bases). The CDR3 is 14 residues long. Germline V gene sequence: CDR1 MGHRA, CDR2 YSYEKL. V lost 0 bases to trimming and J lost 6 bases, with 12 bases between them. The CDR3 nucleotides are TGCGCCAGCAGCCAAGATCTACTAGCTCTCGAGCAGTACTTC. Residues: CASSQDLLALEQYF.

Note on this clonotype: A read error is possible here, since a much larger clone lies one base away. The rearrangement uses TRBV10-3 and TRBJ1-1; D is unclear. CDR3 length equals 13 residues. V lost 5 bases to trimming and J lost 8 bases, with 15 bases between them. Looked up from germline, CDR1 is ENHRY and CDR2 is SYGVKD. Written as DNA, the CDR3 is TGTGCCATCAGTTTCGATCCAAGCGTCGAAGCTTTCTTT. Protein: CAISFDPSVEAFF.

A few counts support this clonotype. The V call is TRBV25-1, the J call TRBJ2-7, with unresolved D. V was clipped by 1 base and J by 3 bases, with 7 bases between them. The germline V gene encodes CDR1 MGHDK and CDR2 SYGVNS. CDR3 length: 13 residues. The CDR3 loop is CASSEFSGYEQYF. In DNA form, the CDR3 reads TGTGCCAGCAGTGAATTTTCAGGCTACGAGCAGTACTTC.

V is TRBV27 and J is TRBJ2-1; D possibly corresponds to TRBD2 (6 bases). Germline values: CDR1 MNHEY, CDR2 SMNVEV (reference sequence). The CDR3 loop spans 16 amino acids. Trimming removed 2 bases at V and 3 bases at J, with 14 bases between. CDR3 bases: TGTGCCAGCAGTTTAACTCCTAGCGCATACTACAATGAGCAGTTCTTC. This codes for CASSLTPSAYYNEQFF.

The chain links TRBV28 to TRBJ2-3; D not resolved. CDR1 MDHEN and CDR2 SYDVKM come from the germline V gene. The V end was cut by 5 bases, the J end by 0 bases, with 21 bases between. The CDR3 is made up of 18 amino acids. The CDR3 spells CASSHPTTAEASTDTQYF. Written as DNA, the CDR3 is TGTGCCAGCAGTCACCCCACGACGGCGGAAGCTAGCACAGATACGCAGTATTTT.

This clonotype has at least ten counts. The gene calls are TRBV6-5 and TRBJ2-7, with D possibly called TRBD1 or TRBD2 (5 bases each). Germline V lookup: CDR1 MNHEY, CDR2 SVGAGI. Trimming pared 4 bases from V and 4 bases from J, leaving 14 bases between. The CDR3 extends over 14 amino acids. The CDR3 nucleotides are TGTGCCAGCAGTTTTGGGGGAGCAGGGTACGAGCAGTACTTC. Protein product: CASSFGGAGYEQYF.